This TCR beta chain was sequenced in a study of CD8 T cell repertoires and HIV-1 epitope variants. Study overall: Control wells had CMV/EBV/flu peptides, negative Ebola AY9, or no peptide. An approximately 10-day culture received IL-2, IL-7 and IL-15 on days 3 and 7.

With respect to this clone: Its antigen is not known.

TCRdb's copy holds only in-frame clones and misses some; the assay was immunoSEQ multiplex PCR. The profile shows approximately 5,000 clones, about 63% of them singletons. From germline, CDR1 is SGDLS and CDR2 YYNGEE. The ends were cut back, 1 base at V and 2 bases at J, with 9 bases in the middle. The CDR3 contains 15 residues. The receptor comes from a male donor with HIV. V and J are TRBV9 and TRBJ2-2; D possibly uses TRBD1 or TRBD2 (5 bases each). Sequencing was carried out using cultured CD8+ T cells derived from PBMCs. DNA of the CDR3: TGTGCCAGCAGCGTACGAGGGGATAACACCGGGGAGCTGTTTTTT. This sequence encodes CASSVRGDNTGELFF.